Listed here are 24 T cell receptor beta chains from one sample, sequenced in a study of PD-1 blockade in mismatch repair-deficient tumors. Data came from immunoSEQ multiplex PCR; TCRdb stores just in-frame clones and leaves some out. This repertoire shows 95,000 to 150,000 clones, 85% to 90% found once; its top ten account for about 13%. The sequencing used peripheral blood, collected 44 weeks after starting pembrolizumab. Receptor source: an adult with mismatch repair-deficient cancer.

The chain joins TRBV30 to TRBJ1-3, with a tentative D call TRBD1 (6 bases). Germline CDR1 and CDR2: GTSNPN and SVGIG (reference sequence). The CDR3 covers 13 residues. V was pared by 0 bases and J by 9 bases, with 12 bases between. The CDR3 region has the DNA TGTGCCTGGAGTGTACCCCCAGGGGCCACCATATATTTT. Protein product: CAWSVPPGATIYF.

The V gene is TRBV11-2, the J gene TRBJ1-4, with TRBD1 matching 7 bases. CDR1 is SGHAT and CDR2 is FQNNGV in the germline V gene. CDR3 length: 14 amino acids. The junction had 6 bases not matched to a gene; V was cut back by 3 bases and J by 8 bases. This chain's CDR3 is CASSFDRVGEKLFF. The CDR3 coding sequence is TGTGCCAGCAGCTTCGACAGGGTTGGCGAAAAACTGTTTTTT.

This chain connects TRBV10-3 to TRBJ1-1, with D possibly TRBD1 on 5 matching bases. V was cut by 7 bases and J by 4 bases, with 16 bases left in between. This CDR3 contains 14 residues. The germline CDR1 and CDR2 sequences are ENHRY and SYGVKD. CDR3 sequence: CAITPGGRGTEAFF. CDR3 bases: TGTGCCATCACCCCCGGGGGTCGGGGCACTGAAGCTTTCTTT.

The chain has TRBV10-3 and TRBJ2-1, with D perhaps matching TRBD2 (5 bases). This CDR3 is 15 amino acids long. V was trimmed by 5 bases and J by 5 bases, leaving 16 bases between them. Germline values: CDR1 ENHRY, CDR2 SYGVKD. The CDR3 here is CAISPNRAGDNEQFF. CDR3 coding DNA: TGTGCCATCAGTCCGAACCGGGCGGGCGACAATGAGCAGTTCTTC.

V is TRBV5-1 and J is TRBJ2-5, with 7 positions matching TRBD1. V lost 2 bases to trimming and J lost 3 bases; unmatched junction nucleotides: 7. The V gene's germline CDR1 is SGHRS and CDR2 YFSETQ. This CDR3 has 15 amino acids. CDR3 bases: TGCGCCAGCAGCTTTACCCAGGGGGATGAAGAGACCCAGTACTTC. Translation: CASSFTQGDEETQYF.

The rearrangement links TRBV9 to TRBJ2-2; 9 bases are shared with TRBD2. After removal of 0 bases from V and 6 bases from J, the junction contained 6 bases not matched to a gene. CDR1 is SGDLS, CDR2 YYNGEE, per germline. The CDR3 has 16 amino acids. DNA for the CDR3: TGTGCCAGCAGCGTAGGTGCTAGCGGGACCTCCGGGGAGCTGTTTTTT. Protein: CASSVGASGTSGELFF.

CDR3 loop: CASRGDRRSGNTIYF. DNA of the CDR3: TGTGCCAGTAGGGGGGACAGGCGCTCTGGAAACACCATATATTTT. The chain carries TRBV19 and TRBJ1-3; TRBD1 agrees at 8 bases. This CDR3 spans 15 amino acids. V shed 6 bases, J shed 0 bases, and the junction held 4 bases outside the gene matches. Germline CDR1 reads LNHDA; CDR2 reads SQIVND (reference sequence).

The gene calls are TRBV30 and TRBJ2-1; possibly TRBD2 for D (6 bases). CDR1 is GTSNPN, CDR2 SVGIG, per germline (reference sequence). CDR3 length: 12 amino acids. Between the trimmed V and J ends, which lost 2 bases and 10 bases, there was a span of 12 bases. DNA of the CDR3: TGTGCCTGGAGTTTGGCCGGGAGAGAGCAGTTCTTC. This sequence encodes CAWSLAGREQFF.

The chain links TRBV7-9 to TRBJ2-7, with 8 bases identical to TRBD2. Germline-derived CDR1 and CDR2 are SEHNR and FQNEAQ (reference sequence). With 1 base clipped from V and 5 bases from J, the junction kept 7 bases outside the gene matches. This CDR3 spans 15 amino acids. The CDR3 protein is CASSLVGTSGDEQYF. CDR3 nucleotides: TGTGCCAGCAGCTTAGTTGGGACTAGTGGCGACGAGCAGTACTTC.

CDR3 protein: CASSWGEETQYF. DNA of the CDR3: TGTGCCAGCAGCTGGGGCGAGGAGACCCAGTACTTC. This chain joins TRBV6-5 and TRBJ2-5, with D possibly TRBD1 on 5 matching bases. CDR3 size: 12 residues. Germline V CDR1 and CDR2: MNHEY, SVGAGI. V lost 6 bases and J lost 5, with 10 bases in between.

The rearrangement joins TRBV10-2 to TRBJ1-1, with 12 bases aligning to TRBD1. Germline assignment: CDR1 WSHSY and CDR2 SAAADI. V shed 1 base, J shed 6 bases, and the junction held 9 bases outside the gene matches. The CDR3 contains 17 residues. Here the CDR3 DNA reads TGCGCCAGCAGTGAGTGGGACAGGGGGCTCCGAGGGGCTGAAGCTTTCTTT. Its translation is CASSEWDRGLRGAEAFF.

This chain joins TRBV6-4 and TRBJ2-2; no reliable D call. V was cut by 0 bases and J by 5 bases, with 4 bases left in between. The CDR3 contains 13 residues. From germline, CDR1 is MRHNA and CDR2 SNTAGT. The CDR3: CASSDSETGELFF. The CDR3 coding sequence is TGTGCCAGCAGTGACTCTGAAACCGGGGAGCTGTTTTTT.

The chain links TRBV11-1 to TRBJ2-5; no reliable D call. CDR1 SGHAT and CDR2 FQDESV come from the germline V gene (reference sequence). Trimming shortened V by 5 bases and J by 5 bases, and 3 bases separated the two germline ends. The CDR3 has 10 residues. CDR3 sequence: CASSGETQYF. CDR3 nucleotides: TGTGCCAGCAGCGGCGAGACCCAGTACTTC.

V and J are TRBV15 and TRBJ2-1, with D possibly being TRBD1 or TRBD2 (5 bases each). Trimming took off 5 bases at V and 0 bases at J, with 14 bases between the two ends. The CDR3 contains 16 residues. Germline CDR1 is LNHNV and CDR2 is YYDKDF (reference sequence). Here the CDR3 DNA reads TGTGCCACCAGCCGGGGTTCCGGGGCCTCCTACAATGAGCAGTTCTTC. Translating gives CATSRGSGASYNEQFF.

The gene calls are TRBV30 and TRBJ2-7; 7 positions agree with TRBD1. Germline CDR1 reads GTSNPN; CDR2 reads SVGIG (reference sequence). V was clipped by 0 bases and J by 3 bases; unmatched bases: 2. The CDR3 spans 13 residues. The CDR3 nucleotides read TGTGCCTGGAGTGTTCACAGGGGCTACGAGCAGTACTTC. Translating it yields CAWSVHRGYEQYF. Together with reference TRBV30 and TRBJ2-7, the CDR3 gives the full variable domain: SQTIHQWPATLVQPVGSPLSLECTVEGTSNPNLYWYRQAAGRGLQLLFYSVGIGQISSEVPQNLSASRPQDRQFILSSKKLLLSDSGFYLCAWSVHRGYEQYFGPGTRLTVT.

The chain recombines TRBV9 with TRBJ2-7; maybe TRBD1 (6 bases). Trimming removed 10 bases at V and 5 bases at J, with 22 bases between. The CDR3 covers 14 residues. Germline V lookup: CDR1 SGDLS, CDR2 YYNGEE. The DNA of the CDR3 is TGTGCCCAGAGAGCCGGTACAGGGTTCCACGAGCAGTACTTC. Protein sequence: CAQRAGTGFHEQYF.

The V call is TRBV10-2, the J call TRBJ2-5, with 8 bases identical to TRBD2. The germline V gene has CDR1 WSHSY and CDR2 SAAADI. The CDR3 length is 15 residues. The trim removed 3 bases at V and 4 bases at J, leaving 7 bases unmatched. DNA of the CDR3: TGCGCCAGCAGTGACGGGGGGGTGGGTCGAGAGACCCAGTACTTC. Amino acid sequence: CASSDGGVGRETQYF.

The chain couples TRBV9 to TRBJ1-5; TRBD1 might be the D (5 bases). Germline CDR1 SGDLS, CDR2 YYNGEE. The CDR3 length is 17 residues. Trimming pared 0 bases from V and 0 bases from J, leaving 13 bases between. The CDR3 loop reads CASSVATDSNSNQPQHF. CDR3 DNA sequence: TGTGCCAGCAGCGTAGCTACCGACAGTAATAGCAATCAGCCCCAGCATTTT.

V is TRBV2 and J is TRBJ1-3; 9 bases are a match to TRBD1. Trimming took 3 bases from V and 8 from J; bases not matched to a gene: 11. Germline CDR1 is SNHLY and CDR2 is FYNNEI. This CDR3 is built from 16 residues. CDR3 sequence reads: CASSEGLGDRAYTIYF. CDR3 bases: TGTGCCAGCAGTGAGGGACTGGGGGACAGGGCCTACACCATATATTTT.

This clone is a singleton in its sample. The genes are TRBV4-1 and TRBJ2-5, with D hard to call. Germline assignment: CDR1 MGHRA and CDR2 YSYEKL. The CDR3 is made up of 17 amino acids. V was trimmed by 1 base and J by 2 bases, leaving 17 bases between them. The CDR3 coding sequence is TGCGCCAGCAGCCAAGGGAGCTGGTCGGTATGGCAAGAGACCCAGTACTTC. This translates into CASSQGSWSVWQETQYF.

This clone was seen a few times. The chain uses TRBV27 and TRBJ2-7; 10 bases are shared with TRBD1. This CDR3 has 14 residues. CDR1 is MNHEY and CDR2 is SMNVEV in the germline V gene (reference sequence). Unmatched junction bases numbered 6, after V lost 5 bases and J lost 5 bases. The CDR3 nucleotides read TGTGCCAGCAGTCCGGACAGGGGGTTCGACGAGCAGTACTTC. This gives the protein CASSPDRGFDEQYF.

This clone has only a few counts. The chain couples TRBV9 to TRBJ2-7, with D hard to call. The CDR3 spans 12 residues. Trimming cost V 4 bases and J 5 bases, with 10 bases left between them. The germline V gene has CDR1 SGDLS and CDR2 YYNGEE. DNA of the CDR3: TGTGCCAGCAGCCCCAATCAGGACGAGCAGTACTTC. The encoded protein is CASSPNQDEQYF.

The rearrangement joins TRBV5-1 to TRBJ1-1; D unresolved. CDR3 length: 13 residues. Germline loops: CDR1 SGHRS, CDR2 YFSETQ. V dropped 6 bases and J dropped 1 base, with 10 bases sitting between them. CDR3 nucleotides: TGCGCCAGCATGCTTGCTCGGAACACTGAAGCTTTCTTT. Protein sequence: CASMLARNTEAFF.

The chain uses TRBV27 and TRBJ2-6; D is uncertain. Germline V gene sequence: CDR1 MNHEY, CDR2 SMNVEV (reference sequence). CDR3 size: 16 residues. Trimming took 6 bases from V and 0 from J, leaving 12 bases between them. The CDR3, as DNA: TGTGCCAGCAGCCGACCATTTACCTCTGGGGCCAACGTCCTGACTTTC. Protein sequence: CASSRPFTSGANVLTF.